Detailed here is one T cell receptor (beta chain). This sample was included in a study of blood T cell repertoires in COVID-19. Turning to the study itself: Samples came from the United States, Italy and Spain, spanning acute and convalescent COVID-19. PBMCs, B-cell-depleted T cells, or T cells were the source of the cDNA or gDNA that made up the material.

In the source study's methods: Using reference gene primer amplification, nucleated cell counts were estimated. Assay: immunoSEQ multiplex PCR; the TCRdb copy retains only in-frame clones and omits some. V and J calls and clone size are given by that table; D and trimming were obtained from the DNA. The repertoire holds 150,000 to 200,000 clones, with 80% to 85% as singletons. Trimming took off 2 bases at V and 2 bases at J, with 6 bases between the two ends. The length of the CDR3 is 13 residues. Germline CDR1 is MNHEY and CDR2 is SMNVEV (reference sequence). This TCR was recovered from a woman aged 40 to 49 with acute or convalescent COVID-19. Sequences were obtained from peripheral blood. The chain carries TRBV27 and TRBJ2-5, with D possibly being TRBD1 (5 bases). The CDR3 region is CASSLGAQETQYF. CDR3 nucleotides: TGTGCCAGCAGTTTAGGGGCTCAAGAGACCCAGTACTTC.